This T cell receptor beta chain was sequenced for a study of vaccination and CD4 T cells after COVID-19 (dated by TCRdb to between 2020 and 2023). About the full investigation: SARS-CoV-2 positivity had been established in the convalescent patients by nasal swab PCR, and mild disease was recorded in under ten of these patients and severe disease in one. Post-COVID blood samples from convalescent patients were collected a median of roughly 100 days after diagnosis, with a range of about 35 to 161 days. Control cultures received a CEFX viral epitope pool as the positive control, an HIV-1 Nef peptide pool as the negative control, or no peptide. Participants got two doses of the Pfizer-BioNTech BNT162b2 vaccine (n=8) or two doses of the Moderna mRNA-1273 vaccine (n=2). For stimulating the cultures, overlapping spike peptide pools were used, derived from SARS-CoV-2 as well as from the common cold coronaviruses HCoV-NL63, HCoV-OC43 and HCoV-229E. Post-vaccine blood samples were obtained a median of about 70 days after the second vaccine dose, with a range of roughly 13 to 250 days. The convalescent cohort comprised six males and four females, including two Hispanic individuals, seven Caucasians, two Asians and one multiracial person. In approximately ten COVID-19 convalescent patients and a handful of infection-naive healthy vaccine recipients, the spike-specific CD4+ TCR repertoire before mRNA vaccination was compared with the repertoire after mRNA vaccination.

V loses 6 bases at its end and J loses 0 bases; junction bases beyond the gene matches: 8. There are 16 amino acids in the CDR3, from cysteine to phenylalanine inclusive. Only CDR3 DNA remains: 48 bases, in frame from the first base. The germline V gene (reference sequence) specifies SEHNR as CDR1 and FQNEAQ as CDR2. Receptor amplification or capture employed PCR. At the Johns Hopkins FTIC core, DNA from the cultured CD4+ T cells underwent TCR sequencing with the Oncomine TCR Beta short-read assay. The QIAamp micro DNA kit was used to extract genomic DNA from the cultured CD4+ T cells. The Oncomine TCR Beta libraries from cultured CD4+ T cells were pooled using unique dual indexes and then sequenced on an Illumina iSeq 100. Under the source paper's analysis protocol: Non-productive sequences were removed, and CDR3s that did not start with C, did not end with F or W, or were shorter than 7 amino acids were discarded. The MANAFEST web application was used to identify antigen-specific clonotypes by comparing peptide-stimulated wells against reference wells and other culture wells. An FDR below 0.05, an odds ratio above 5, and a productive frequency above 0.1% in at least two of three replicate wells were required for clones to be considered positive. A clonotype was classed as cross-reactive if the clonotype showed significant expansion both in SARS-CoV-2 spike wells and in at least one common cold coronavirus spike condition. CDR3 homology was assessed with Levenshtein distances (stringdist) and unrooted phylogenetic trees (ape) in R version 3.6.1. The public reads were run again by TCRdb, first through fastp at Q25 and then through MiXCR, and only productive beta chains were kept. Every entry covers one CDR3 protein and lists the most common genes and DNA from its rows. The V and J calls were determined by TCRdb, not by the authors. This sample holds more than 15,000 distinct CDR3 sequences; approximately 53% were observed only once. The ten biggest clones cover 15% to 20% of the sample.

The paper's findings and limits, for the study overall: In convalescent patients, nearly all vaccine-specific clones (304 of 307) were found to be mono-reactive for SARS-CoV-2 spike rather than cross-reactive with common cold coronaviruses. Although the median number of SARS-CoV-2-reactive clonotypes went up from more than 20 after infection to 38 after vaccination, the increase was not significant. The study included relatively few convalescent patients and did not analyze early timepoints after natural infection. In convalescent patients, a median 86.3% of post-vaccine SARS-CoV-2-reactive clones were detected only after vaccination, and vaccine-specific priming was suggested by this finding.

The treatment or condition tag for this specimen amounts to: 10-day PBMC culture with coronavirus spike peptide pools or control peptides (ViraFEST assay). To expand antigen-specific T cells with peptide pools and then pick out the expanded clonotypes through TCR sequencing, the study relied on the ViraFEST assay. The convalescent patients' positive SARS-CoV-2 PCR tests fell between March and December 2020, which was before the Alpha, Beta and Delta variants emerged in the United States. Each well held millions of PBMCs cultured in IMDM containing around 5.1% human AB serum and around 10 IU/ml IL-2, with about 9.4 ug/ml peptide pools added. On days 3 and 7, half of the culture medium was replaced with fresh IL-2-containing medium. CD4+ T cells were isolated after roughly eleven days of culture through negative selection using the EasySep CD4+ T cell isolation kit. Ficoll-Paque Plus gradient centrifugation was used to isolate PBMCs from whole blood, and the isolated PBMCs were then either used fresh or cryopreserved at -140C. Triplicate wells were generally used for each culture condition.

As regards this clonotype: Its antigen remains undetermined. There are no base qualities to consult, and no much larger clone falls within one base.

Rearrangement joined TRBV7-9 to TRBJ2-3; a stretch of 8 junction bases matches TRBD1. The clonotype comes from a human donor who had recovered from COVID-19. The specimen sequenced was CD4+ T cells from blood, cultured in vitro. The DNA sequence reads TGTGCCAGCAGTCAGGACAGGGCCACTAGCACAGATACGCAGTATTTT. This sequence encodes CASSQDRATSTDTQYF.